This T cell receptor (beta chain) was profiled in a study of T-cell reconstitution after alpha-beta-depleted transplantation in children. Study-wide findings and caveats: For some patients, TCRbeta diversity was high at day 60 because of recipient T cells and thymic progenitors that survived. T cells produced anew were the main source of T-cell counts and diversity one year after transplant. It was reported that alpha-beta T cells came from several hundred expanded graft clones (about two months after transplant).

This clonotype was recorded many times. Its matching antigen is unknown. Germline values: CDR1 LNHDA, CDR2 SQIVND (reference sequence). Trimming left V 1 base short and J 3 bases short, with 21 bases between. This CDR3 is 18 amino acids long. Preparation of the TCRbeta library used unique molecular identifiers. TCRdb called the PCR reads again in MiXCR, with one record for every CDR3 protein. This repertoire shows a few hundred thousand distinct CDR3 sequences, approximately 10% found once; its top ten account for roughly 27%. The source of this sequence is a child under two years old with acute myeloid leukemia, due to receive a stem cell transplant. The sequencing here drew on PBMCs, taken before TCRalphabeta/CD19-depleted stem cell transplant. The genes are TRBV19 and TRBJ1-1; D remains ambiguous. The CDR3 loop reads CASSIVSALRLRDTEAFF. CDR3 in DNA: TGTGCCAGTAGTATAGTCTCGGCTTTACGGTTGAGGGACACTGAAGCTTTCTTT.